These 14 T cell receptor beta chains share one sample of origin, sequenced in a study of CD8+CD57+ T cells in acquired aplastic anemia (dated by TCRdb to 2017 to 2018). Sequencing used an Illumina HiSeq 2000. Profiling of TCR beta VDJ combinations and CDR3 sequences used genomic DNA as the template. TCRdb cleaned the public reads at Q25 with fastp, built clones with MiXCR and kept in-frame beta chains. When rows share a CDR3 protein, they turn into one entry using the most common DNA and genes. This sample has about 190,000 distinct CDR3 sequences in its table, and roughly half of those were observed once. The top ten clonotypes cover over 7.5% of the sample. Patients chosen for sequencing had shown expansion of CD8+CD57+ cells by flow cytometry. Sequencing was performed on sorted CD4+, CD8+, or CD8+CD57+ T cells (not recorded which) from PBMCs. The source of these receptors is a human donor with aplastic anemia.

This clonotype was counted at least ten times. This chain links TRBV6-5 with TRBJ2-7; the D call may be TRBD1 or TRBD2 (5 bases each). CDR3 size: 13 residues. The germline V and J ends were trimmed by 4 bases and 2 bases, with 9 bases remaining between them. Per the germline V gene, CDR1 is MNHEY and CDR2 is SVGAGI. CDR3: CASSSGGTYEQYF. CDR3 coding DNA: TGTGCCAGCAGTTCTGGGGGTACCTACGAGCAGTACTTC.

This chain uses TRBV28 with TRBJ2-1, with 13 nucleotides matching TRBD2. CDR3 size: 13 residues. With V trimmed by 8 bases and J by 12 bases, 7 bases remained unmatched. CDR1 MDHEN and CDR2 SYDVKM come from the germline V gene. In DNA, the CDR3 is TGTGCCAGCGATCCGGGACTAGCGGGGACGCAGTTCTTC. Protein: CASDPGLAGTQFF.

This clonotype was recorded at least ten times. The chain joins TRBV7-3 to TRBJ2-7; D might be TRBD1 or TRBD2, each matching 5 bases. Germline values: CDR1 SGHTA, CDR2 FQGTGA. Trimming pared 5 bases from V and 7 bases from J, leaving 18 bases between. The CDR3 totals 14 residues. This CDR3 reads CASSLTGTPREQYF. The CDR3 DNA sequence: TGTGCCAGCAGCCTCACGGGGACCCCTAGAGAGCAGTACTTC.

This clonotype was observed a handful of times. The rearrangement joins TRBV25-1 to TRBJ1-4; 8 bases align to TRBD1. The trim removed 3 bases at V and 3 bases at J, leaving 3 bases unmatched. Germline-derived CDR1 and CDR2 are MGHDK and SYGVNS. The CDR3 contains 15 residues. For the CDR3, the DNA is TGTGCCAGCAGTGAGGGACAGGTCTCTAATGAAAAACTGTTTTTT. It translates to CASSEGQVSNEKLFF.

The chain employs TRBV19 and TRBJ1-6; 7 bases are a match to TRBD1. V shed 1 base and J 10 bases; nucleotides not matched to a gene: 10. CDR1 is LNHDA, CDR2 SQIVND, per germline (reference sequence). The CDR3 is made up of 16 amino acids. The CDR3 here is CASSIASRQGASPLHF. For the CDR3, the DNA is TGTGCCAGTAGTATAGCATCCCGACAGGGAGCATCACCCCTCCACTTT. Using reference TRBV19 and TRBJ1-6 for the parts outside the CDR3, the full variable domain is DGGITQSPKYLFRKEGQNVTLSCEQNLNHDAMYWYRQDPGQGLRLIYYSQIVNDFQKGDIAEGYSVSREKKESFPLTVTSAQKNPTAFYLCASSIASRQGASPLHFGNGTRLTVT.

This chain joins TRBV2 and TRBJ2-1; 13 bases agree with TRBD2. CDR1 is SNHLY and CDR2 is FYNNEI in the germline V gene. Trimming cost V 8 bases and J 10 bases; bases outside gene matches: 11. The CDR3 runs to 15 residues. The CDR3 DNA follows: TGTGCCAGCCACCCCGGGACTAGCGGGATTCGGGAGCAGTTCTTC. Amino acid sequence: CASHPGTSGIREQFF. The complete variable domain, with remaining parts taken from reference TRBV2 and TRBJ2-1, reads EPEVTQTPSHQVTQMGQEVILRCVPISNHLYFYWYRQILGQKVEFLVSFYNNEISEKSEIFDDQFSVERPDGSNFTLKIRSTKLEDSAMYFCASHPGTSGIREQFFGPGTRLTVL.

This chain connects TRBV2 to TRBJ2-5, with D possibly TRBD1 on 5 matching bases. The CDR3 runs 14 residues. The V and J ends lost 7 bases and 9 bases respectively, with 21 bases between them. Germline CDR1 SNHLY, CDR2 FYNNEI. CDR3 nucleotide sequence: TGTGCCAGCAACCGACAGAATAGCAATCAGCCCCAGTACTTC. Translating gives CASNRQNSNQPQYF.

This clonotype was seen many times. The rearrangement uses TRBV20-1 and TRBJ2-2, with 9 bases fitting TRBD1. J lost 7 bases, V lost 0 bases, and 9 bases had no gene match. The CDR3 runs to 16 residues. Germline V gene data show CDR1 as DFQATT and CDR2 as SNEGSKA (reference sequence). DNA for the CDR3: TGCAGTGCTAGAGATCTGGACAGGGGAACAGTCGGGGAGCTGTTTTTT. It specifies CSARDLDRGTVGELFF.

Only a few counts were recorded for this clonotype. The chain couples TRBV27 to TRBJ2-3; 13 bases map to TRBD2. The V segment lost 3 bases and the J segment 9 bases; nucleotides outside the gene matches: 12. Germline assignment: CDR1 MNHEY and CDR2 SMNVEV (reference sequence). The CDR3 has 17 residues. As DNA, the CDR3 is TGTGCCAGCAGTTTCCATGGACTAGCGGGAGTCCGGGTAACGCAGTATTTT. It specifies CASSFHGLAGVRVTQYF.

The chain is built from TRBV2 and TRBJ2-2; TRBD2 matches 8 bases. Germline values: CDR1 SNHLY, CDR2 FYNNEI. The CDR3 is 11 amino acids. Losses at the gene ends were 10 bases for V and 6 bases for J; bases not matched to a gene: 1. The CDR3 DNA reads TGTGCCACCGGGGGGGCCGGGGAGCTGTTTTTT. Protein product: CATGGAGELFF. Combining the CDR3 with reference TRBV2 and TRBJ2-2 gives the whole variable domain EPEVTQTPSHQVTQMGQEVILRCVPISNHLYFYWYRQILGQKVEFLVSFYNNEISEKSEIFDDQFSVERPDGSNFTLKIRSTKLEDSAMYFCATGGAGELFFGEGSRLTVL.

This clonotype was picked up many times. This chain joins TRBV4-2 and TRBJ1-2; 9 nucleotides agree with TRBD1. The CDR3 loop spans 16 amino acids. Per the germline V gene, CDR1 is LGHNA and CDR2 is YNFKEQ. V gave up 4 bases and J gave up 0 bases; unmatched junction bases: 6. The DNA for the CDR3 is TGTGCCAGCAGCCGGACAGGGGTAACTGCTAACTATGGCTACACCTTC. Protein: CASSRTGVTANYGYTF.

In this sample, this clonotype turned up a few times. The chain links TRBV28 to TRBJ1-6; maybe TRBD1 (5 bases). The V and J ends lost 4 bases and 0 bases respectively, with 13 bases between them. The germline V gene encodes CDR1 MDHEN and CDR2 SYDVKM. This CDR3 contains 17 residues. The CDR3: CASSYGGTSSYNSPLHF. As DNA, the CDR3 is TGTGCCAGCAGTTACGGGGGAACCAGCTCCTATAATTCACCCCTCCACTTT.

V and J are TRBV7-6 and TRBJ2-3; D gene uncertain. CDR1 and CDR2 (germline): SGHVS, FNYEAQ. This CDR3 region has 12 residues. V lost 3 bases and J lost 4, with 5 bases in between. The CDR3 nucleotides are TGTGCCAGCAGCTTCGGTCCAGATACGCAGTATTTT. Residues: CASSFGPDTQYF. Complete variable domain (other parts from reference TRBV7-6 and TRBJ2-3): GAGVSQSPRYKVTKRGQDVALRCDPISGHVSLYWYRQALGQGPEFLTYFNYEAQQDKSGLPNDRFSAERPEGSISTLTIQRTEQRDSAMYRCASSFGPDTQYFGPGTRLTVL.

Comment on this clonotype: One junction end does not reproduce the germline sequence, and a read error may be involved. The chain couples TRBV11-2 to TRBJ2-1; D may be TRBD2 (6 bases). The CDR3 runs 14 residues. In germline, CDR1 is SGHAT, CDR2 FQNNGV. The CDR3 protein is CAGSQREPHNEQFF. CDR3 bases: TGTGCCGGCAGCCAACGGGAGCCCCACAATGAGCAGTTCTTC. Full variable domain (missing parts from reference TRBV11-2 and TRBJ2-1): EAGVAQSPRYKIIEKRQSVAFWCNPISGHATLYWYQQILGQGPKLLIQFQNNGVVDDSQLPKDRFSAERLKGVDSTLKIQPAKLEDSAVYLCAGSQREPHNEQFFGPGTRLTVL.